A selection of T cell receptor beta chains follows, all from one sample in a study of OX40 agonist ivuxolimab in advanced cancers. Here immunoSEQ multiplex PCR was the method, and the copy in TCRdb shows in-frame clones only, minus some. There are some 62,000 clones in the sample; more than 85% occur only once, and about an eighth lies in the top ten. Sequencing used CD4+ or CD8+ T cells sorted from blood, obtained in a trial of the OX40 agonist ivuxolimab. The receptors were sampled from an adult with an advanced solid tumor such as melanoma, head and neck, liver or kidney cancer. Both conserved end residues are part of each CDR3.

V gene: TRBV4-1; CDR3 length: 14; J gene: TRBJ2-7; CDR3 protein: CASSQVQTTYEQYF
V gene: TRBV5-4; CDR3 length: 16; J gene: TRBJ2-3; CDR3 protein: CASSFLREQRKDTQYF
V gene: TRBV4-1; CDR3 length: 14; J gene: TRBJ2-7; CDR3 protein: CASSHPGQSYEQYF
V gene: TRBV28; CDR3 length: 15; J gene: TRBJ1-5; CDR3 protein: CASSRRRDSNQPQHF
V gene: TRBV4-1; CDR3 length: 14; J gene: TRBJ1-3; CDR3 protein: CASSQGQGADTIYF
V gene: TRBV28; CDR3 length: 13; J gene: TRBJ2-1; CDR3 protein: CASSREGGGEQFF
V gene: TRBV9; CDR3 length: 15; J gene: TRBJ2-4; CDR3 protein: CASSVGYSGKNIQYF
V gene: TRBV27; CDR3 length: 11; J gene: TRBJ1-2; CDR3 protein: CASSPGWGYTF
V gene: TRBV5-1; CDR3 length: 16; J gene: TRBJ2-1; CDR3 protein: CASKGAGSHSYNEQFF
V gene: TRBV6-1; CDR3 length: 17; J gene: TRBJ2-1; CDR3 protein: CASSEQGTVGYYNEQFF
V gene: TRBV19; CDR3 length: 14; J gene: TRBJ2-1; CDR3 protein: CASREPSRNNEQFF
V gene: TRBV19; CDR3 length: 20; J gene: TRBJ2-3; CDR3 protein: CASSMLFRDRGPPGTDTQYF
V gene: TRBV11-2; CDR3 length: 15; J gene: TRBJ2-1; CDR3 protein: CASSLDLARGMEQFF
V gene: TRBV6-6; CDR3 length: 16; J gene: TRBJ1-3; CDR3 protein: CASSYSPGSSGNTIYF
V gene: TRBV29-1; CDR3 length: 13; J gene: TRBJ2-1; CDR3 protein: CSVDWTGVPGQFF
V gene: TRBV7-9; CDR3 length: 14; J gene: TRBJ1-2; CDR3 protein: CASSPPGGNYGYTF
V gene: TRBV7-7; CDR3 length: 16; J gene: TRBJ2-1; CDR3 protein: CASSFGAGGKDNEQFF